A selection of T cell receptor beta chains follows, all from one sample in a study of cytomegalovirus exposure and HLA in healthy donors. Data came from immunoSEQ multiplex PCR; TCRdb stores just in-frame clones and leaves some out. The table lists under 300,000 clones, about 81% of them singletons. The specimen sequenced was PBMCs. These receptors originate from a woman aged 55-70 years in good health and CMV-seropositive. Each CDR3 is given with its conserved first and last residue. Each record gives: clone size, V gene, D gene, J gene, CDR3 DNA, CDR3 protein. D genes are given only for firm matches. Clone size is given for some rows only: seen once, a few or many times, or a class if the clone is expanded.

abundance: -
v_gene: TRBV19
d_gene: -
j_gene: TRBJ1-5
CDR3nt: TGTGCCAGTAACACCAGGGTAGGGGATCAGCCCCAGCATTTT
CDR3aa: CASNTRVGDQPQHF

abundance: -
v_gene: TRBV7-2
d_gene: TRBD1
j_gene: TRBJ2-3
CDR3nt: TGTGCCAGCAGCTTGGGGGGACAGGGATCAGATACGCAGTATTTT
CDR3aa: CASSLGGQGSDTQYF

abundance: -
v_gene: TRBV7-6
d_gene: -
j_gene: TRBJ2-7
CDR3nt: TGTGCCAGCAGCTCCGTCAAAGGACATCGCTCCTACGAGCAGTACTTC
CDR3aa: CASSSVKGHRSYEQYF

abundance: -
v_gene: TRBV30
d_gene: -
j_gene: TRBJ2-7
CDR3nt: TGTGCCTGGAGTCCCTTTGGGCAGGGCCTCTACGAGCAGTACTTC
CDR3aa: CAWSPFGQGLYEQYF

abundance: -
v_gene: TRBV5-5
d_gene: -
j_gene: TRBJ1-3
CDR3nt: TGTGCCAGCAGCTTCCGCAGGGAAGGAAACACCATATATTTT
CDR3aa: CASSFRREGNTIYF

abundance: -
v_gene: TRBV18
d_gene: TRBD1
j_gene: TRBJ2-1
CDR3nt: TGTGCCAGCTCACCTAGCCGGGACAGGGTCGAGCAGTTCTTC
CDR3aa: CASSPSRDRVEQFF

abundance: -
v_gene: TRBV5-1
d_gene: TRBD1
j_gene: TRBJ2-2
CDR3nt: TGCGCCAGCGTCGCAGGGGGCGGCGACACCGGGGAGCTGTTTTTT
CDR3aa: CASVAGGGDTGELFF

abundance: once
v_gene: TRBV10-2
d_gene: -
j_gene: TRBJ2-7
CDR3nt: TGCGCCAGCAGTGACCTCTACGAGCAGTACTTC
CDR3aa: CASSDLYEQYF

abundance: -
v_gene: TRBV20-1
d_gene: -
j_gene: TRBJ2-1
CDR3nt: TGCAGTGCTCAGTACAATGAGCAGTTCTTC
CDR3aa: CSAQYNEQFF

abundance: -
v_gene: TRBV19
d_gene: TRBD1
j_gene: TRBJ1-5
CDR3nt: TGTGCCAGTAGTATGTACAGGGGTAGCAATCAGCCCCAGCATTTT
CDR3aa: CASSMYRGSNQPQHF

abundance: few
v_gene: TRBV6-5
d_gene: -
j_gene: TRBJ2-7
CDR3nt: TGTGCCAGCAGTTTGAGCCCCGACTACGAGCAGTACTTC
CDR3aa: CASSLSPDYEQYF

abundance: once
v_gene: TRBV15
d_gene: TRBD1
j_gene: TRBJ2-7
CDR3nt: TGTGCCACCAGGAGGGACAGGGCGTCAGTCGAGCAGTACTTC
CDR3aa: CATRRDRASVEQYF

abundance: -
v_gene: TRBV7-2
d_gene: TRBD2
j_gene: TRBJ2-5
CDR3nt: TGTGCCAGCAGCGTGACTAGCGGAGGAGGAGAGACCCAGTACTTC
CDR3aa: CASSVTSGGGETQYF

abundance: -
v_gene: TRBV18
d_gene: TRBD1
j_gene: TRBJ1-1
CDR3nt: TGTGCCAGCCTAAGACAGGGGGCGAACACTGAAGCTTTCTTT
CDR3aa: CASLRQGANTEAFF

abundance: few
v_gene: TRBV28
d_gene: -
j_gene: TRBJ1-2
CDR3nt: TGTGCCAGCAGTTTCGGGGGTCTGCGGGGCTACACCTTC
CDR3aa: CASSFGGLRGYTF

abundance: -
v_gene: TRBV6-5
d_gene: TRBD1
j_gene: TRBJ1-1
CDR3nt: TGTGCCAGTAGCCCGACAGGGGTGAGGTTTACTGAAGCTTTCTTT
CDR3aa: CASSPTGVRFTEAFF

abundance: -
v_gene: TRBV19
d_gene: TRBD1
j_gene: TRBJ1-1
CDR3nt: TGTGCCAGTAGTCCCGGACAGGAGGGCAACACTGAAGCTTTCTTT
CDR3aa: CASSPGQEGNTEAFF

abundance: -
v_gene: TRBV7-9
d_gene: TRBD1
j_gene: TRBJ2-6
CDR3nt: TGTTCCAGCAGCTTACGGGACAGGTCACGCTCTGGGGCCAACGTCCTGACTTTC
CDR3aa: CSSSLRDRSRSGANVLTF

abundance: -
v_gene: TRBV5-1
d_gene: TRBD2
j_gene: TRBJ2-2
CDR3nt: TGCGCCAGCAGCTCCCTAGCGGGATCAAACACCGGGGAGCTGTTTTTT
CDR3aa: CASSSLAGSNTGELFF

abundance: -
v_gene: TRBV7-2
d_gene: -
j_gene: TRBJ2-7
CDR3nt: TGTGCCAGCAGCTTAAGGGACAACTACGAGCAGTACTTC
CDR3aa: CASSLRDNYEQYF

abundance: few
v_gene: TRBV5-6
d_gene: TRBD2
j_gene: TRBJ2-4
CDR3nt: TGTGCCAGCAGCTTATCGACTAGCGGGATTGGCAACATTCAGTACTTC
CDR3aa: CASSLSTSGIGNIQYF

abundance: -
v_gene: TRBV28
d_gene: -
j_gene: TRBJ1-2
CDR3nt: TGTGCCAGCAGTGATGAGGACTACTCTAACTATGGCTACACCTTC
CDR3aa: CASSDEDYSNYGYTF

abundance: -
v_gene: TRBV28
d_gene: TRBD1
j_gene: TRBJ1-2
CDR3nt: TGTGCCAGCAGTTCGGGACAGGAACCCTATGGCTACACCTTC
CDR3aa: CASSSGQEPYGYTF

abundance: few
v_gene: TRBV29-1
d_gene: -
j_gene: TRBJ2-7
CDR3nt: TGCAGCGTGACACAGAGCTCCTACGAGCAGTACTTC
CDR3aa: CSVTQSSYEQYF

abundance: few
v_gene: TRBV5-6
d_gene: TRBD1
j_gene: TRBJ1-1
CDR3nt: TGTGCCAGCAGCTTGGGGGTTGGGGACAGGGTAACAGCTGAAGCTTTCTTT
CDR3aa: CASSLGVGDRVTAEAFF

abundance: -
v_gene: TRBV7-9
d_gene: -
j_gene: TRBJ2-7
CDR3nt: TGTGCCAGCAGCGAGGGAGTGTACGAGCAGTACTTC
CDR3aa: CASSEGVYEQYF

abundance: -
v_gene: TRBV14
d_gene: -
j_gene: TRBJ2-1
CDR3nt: TGTGCCACCACCCCGGCTTGGAGCACCTACAATGAGCAGTTCTTC
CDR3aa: CATTPAWSTYNEQFF

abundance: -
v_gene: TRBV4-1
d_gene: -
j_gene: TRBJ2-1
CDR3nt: TGCGCCAGCAGCCAAGACGGACAGCCCTACAATGAGCAGTTCTTC
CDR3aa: CASSQDGQPYNEQFF

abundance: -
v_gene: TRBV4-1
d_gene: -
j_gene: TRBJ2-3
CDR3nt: TGCGCCAGCAGACGGGGACACTCTAATCCAGATACGCAGTATTTT
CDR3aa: CASRRGHSNPDTQYF

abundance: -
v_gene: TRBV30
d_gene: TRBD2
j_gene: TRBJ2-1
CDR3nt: TGTGCCGGCAGCGGGGATGGGCCGCGGAGCCTCTACAATGAGCAGTTCTTC
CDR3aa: CAGSGDGPRSLYNEQFF

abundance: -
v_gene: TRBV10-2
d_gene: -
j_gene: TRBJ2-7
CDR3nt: TGCGCCAGCAGTGACACGGGCTACGAGCAGTACTTC
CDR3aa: CASSDTGYEQYF

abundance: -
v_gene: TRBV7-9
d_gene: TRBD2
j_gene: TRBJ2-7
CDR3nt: TGTGCCAGCAGCCCACCCGGGCGAGCGGGGAGCTCCTACGAGCAGTACTTC
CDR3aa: CASSPPGRAGSSYEQYF

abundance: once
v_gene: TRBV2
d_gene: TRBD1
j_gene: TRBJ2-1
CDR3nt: TGTGCCAGCAGTAGGGACAGCTCCTACAATGAGCAGTTCTTC
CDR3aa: CASSRDSSYNEQFF

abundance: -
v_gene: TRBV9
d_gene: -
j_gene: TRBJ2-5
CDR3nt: TGTGCCAGCAGCGCGCCGGGGGTTTGGGCCCGGGACGTGGAGACCCAGTACTTC
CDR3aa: CASSAPGVWARDVETQYF

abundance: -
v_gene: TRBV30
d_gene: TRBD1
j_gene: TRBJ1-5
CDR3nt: TGTGCCTGGAGGACTTCTGGACAGGTGATTCAGCCCCAGCATTTT
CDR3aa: CAWRTSGQVIQPQHF

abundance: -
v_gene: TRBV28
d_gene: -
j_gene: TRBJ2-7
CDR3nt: TGTGCCAGCAGGTTCCCAGGGTACGAGCAGTACTTC
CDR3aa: CASRFPGYEQYF

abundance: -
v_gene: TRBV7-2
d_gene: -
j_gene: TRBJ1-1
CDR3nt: TGTGCCAGCACCCGTTACAGGGAAGGAGATGAAGCTTTCTTT
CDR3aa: CASTRYREGDEAFF

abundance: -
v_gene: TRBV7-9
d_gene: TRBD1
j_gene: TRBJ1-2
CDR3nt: TGTGCCAGCAGCCTCCCTGATTCACCAGGACAGGGTCCGTACACCTTC
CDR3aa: CASSLPDSPGQGPYTF

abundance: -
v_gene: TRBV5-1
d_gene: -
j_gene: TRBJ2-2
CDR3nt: TGCGCCAGCAGAGAGCTGCAGAACACCGGGGAGCTGTTTTTT
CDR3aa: CASRELQNTGELFF

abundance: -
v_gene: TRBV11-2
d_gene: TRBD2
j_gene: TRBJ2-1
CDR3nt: TGTGCCAGCACCAGGGGGGTGCTAGCGGGGAATGAGCAGTTCTTC
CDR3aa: CASTRGVLAGNEQFF

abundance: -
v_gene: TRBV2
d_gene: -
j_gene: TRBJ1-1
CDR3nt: TGTGCCAGCAGCCAATCCAGGGTAGGAGTAGCTTTCTTT
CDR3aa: CASSQSRVGVAFF

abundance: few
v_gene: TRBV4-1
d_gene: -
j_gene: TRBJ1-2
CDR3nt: TGCGCCAGCAGCCAAGTTACCCTAGGAACGGTCGGCTACACCTTC
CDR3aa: CASSQVTLGTVGYTF

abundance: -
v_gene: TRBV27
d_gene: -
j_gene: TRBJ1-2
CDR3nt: TGTGCCAGCAGCCCTTATCGAGGGGGTACTAACTATGGCTACACCTTC
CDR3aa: CASSPYRGGTNYGYTF

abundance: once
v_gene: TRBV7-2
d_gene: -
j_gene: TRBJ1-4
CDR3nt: TGTGCCAGCAGCTTAGGGACAGTCCCGGGACGGGAAAAACTGTTTTTT
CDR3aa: CASSLGTVPGREKLFF

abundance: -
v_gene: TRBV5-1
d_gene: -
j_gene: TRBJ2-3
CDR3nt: TGCGCCAGCAAATCCAGCGGGTCCTCGGATACGCAGTATTTT
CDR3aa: CASKSSGSSDTQYF

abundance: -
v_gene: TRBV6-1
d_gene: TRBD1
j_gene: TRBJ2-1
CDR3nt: TGTGCCAGCAGTGAGAGGGACAGGGGCCCGGACAAGCAGTTCTTC
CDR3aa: CASSERDRGPDKQFF

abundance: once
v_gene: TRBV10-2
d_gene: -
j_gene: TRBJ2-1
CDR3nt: TGCGCCAGCAGTGATAACCTACTAGTTTACAATGAGCAGTTCTTC
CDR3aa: CASSDNLLVYNEQFF